The 16 T cell receptor beta chains below all came from one sample that was sequenced in a study of spatial heterogeneity in lung cancer. Sample time point: blood at routine non-recurrence follow-up after resection. TCRdb fed the 5' RACE reads into MiXCR, producing one record per CDR3 protein. The sample consists of approximately 110,000 distinct CDR3 sequences, approximately 11% of them appearing once. The sequencing used PBMCs, collected at follow-up. These TCRs come from a female donor with early-stage non-small cell lung cancer.

This chain connects TRBV14 to TRBJ2-5; 9 bases line up with TRBD2. The CDR3 runs 17 residues. V was pared by 4 bases and J by 5 bases, with 14 bases of the junction left unmatched. CDR1 and CDR2 from the germline V gene are SGHDN and FVKESK. The DNA of the CDR3 is TGTGCCAGCAGCCCCGGGGGACTAGCTCTTGGCTTGGAGACCCAGTACTTC. It is translated as CASSPGGLALGLETQYF.

This chain links TRBV18 with TRBJ2-3; D call uncertain. The CDR3 is made up of 13 amino acids. Germline V gene data show CDR1 as KGHSH and CDR2 as LQKENI. V was pared by 4 bases and J by 4 bases, with 9 bases between. The CDR3 DNA reads as TGTGCCAGCTCACAGATCGAGGCAGATACGCAGTATTTT. Translating gives CASSQIEADTQYF.

This clonotype was found many times. This rearrangement joins TRBV7-2 to TRBJ1-4; D call uncertain. The CDR3 length is 15 residues. V was shortened by 5 bases and J by 4 bases, with 14 bases between the two germline ends. The germline gives CDR1 SGHTA, CDR2 FQGNSA. The CDR3 nucleotides read TGTGCCAGCAGCGGACGAGCAGGTTTTAATGAAAAACTGTTTTTT. Protein sequence: CASSGRAGFNEKLFF.

CDR3 protein: CSVGDRVGPLHF. As DNA, the CDR3 is TGCAGCGTTGGGGACAGGGTTGGACCCCTCCACTTT. The J gene is TRBJ1-6, the V gene TRBV29-1, with TRBD1 matching 9 bases. The ends lost 4 bases at V and 12 bases at J; junction bases unmatched: 4. Germline CDR1 is SQVTM and CDR2 is ANQGSEA. The CDR3 consists of 12 residues.

J is TRBJ2-1 and V is TRBV7-9; 12 bases line up with TRBD2. This CDR3 region has 17 residues. Per the germline V gene, CDR1 is SEHNR and CDR2 is FQNEAQ (reference sequence). Trimming removed 4 bases from V and 3 bases from J; junction bases left unmatched: 7. The CDR3 protein is CASSSGTSGSRYNEQFF. The CDR3, as DNA: TGTGCCAGCAGCTCTGGGACTAGCGGGTCTCGCTACAATGAGCAGTTCTTC.

This clonotype was counted many times. The rearrangement links TRBV10-2 to TRBJ1-5; 7 bases map to TRBD1. Trimming removed 2 bases from V and 6 bases from J; junction bases left unmatched: 1. This CDR3 has 13 amino acids. Germline V gene lookup returns CDR1 WSHSY and CDR2 SAAADI. The CDR3 coding sequence is TGCGCCAGCAGTGAGGGGGACAGTCAGCCCCAGCATTTT. It translates to CASSEGDSQPQHF.

The V call is TRBV5-1, the J call TRBJ1-2; D uncertain. The V end lost 2 bases, the J end lost 4 bases, and 12 bases lay between the germline ends. The CDR3 is 14 amino acids. The V gene's germline CDR1 is SGHRS and CDR2 YFSETQ. CDR3 nucleotide sequence: TGCGCCAGCAGCTTCAACGGGTGGGGCTATGGCTACACCTTC. Its protein product is CASSFNGWGYGYTF.

This clonotype was recorded many times. The CDR3 nucleotides are TGTGCCAGCAGCTTAGCTAGCGGGAGGGCCGGAATTGAGCAGTTCTTC. This codes for CASSLASGRAGIEQFF. The V and J genes are TRBV7-2 and TRBJ2-1; 11 bases match TRBD2. Germline values: CDR1 SGHTA, CDR2 FQGNSA. This CDR3 spans 16 amino acids. V trimming: 0 bases; J trimming: 9 bases; junction bases outside the gene matches: 7.

This clonotype was counted only a few times. The chain carries TRBV7-2 and TRBJ2-1; 8 nucleotides agree with TRBD2. V was pared by 5 bases and J by 2 bases, with 11 bases of the junction left unmatched. The CDR3 length is 17 residues. Germline-derived CDR1 and CDR2 are SGHTA and FQGNSA. The CDR3 is CASSTRGSGTTYNEQFF. DNA for the CDR3: TGTGCCAGCAGCACCCGGGGTAGCGGGACTACCTACAATGAGCAGTTCTTC.

The J gene is TRBJ2-3, the V gene TRBV7-2, with 7 bases aligning to TRBD2. This CDR3 is built from 14 residues. Germline V CDR1 and CDR2: SGHTA, FQGNSA. With V trimmed by 5 bases and J by 8 bases, 10 bases remained unmatched. The CDR3 sequence is CASSPSYSGLTQYF. CDR3 nucleotides: TGTGCCAGCAGCCCCTCCTATAGCGGGCTTACGCAGTATTTT.

This clonotype was observed many times. This rearrangement joins TRBV7-6 to TRBJ1-4; 9 bases are shared with TRBD1. This CDR3 is 15 amino acids long. Trimming cost V 5 bases and J 1 base; bases outside gene matches: 2. From germline, CDR1 is SGHVS and CDR2 FNYEAQ. CDR3 sequence reads: CASSKGQGTNEKLFF. In DNA, the CDR3 is TGTGCCAGCAGCAAGGGACAGGGAACTAATGAAAAACTGTTTTTT.

CDR3 sequence: CASSERGSTGELFF. The CDR3 bases are TGTGCCAGCAGTGAAAGGGGGTCCACCGGGGAGCTGTTTTTT. The rearrangement links TRBV2 to TRBJ2-2; D might be TRBD1 (6 bases). Germline V gives CDR1 SNHLY, CDR2 FYNNEI. The CDR3 runs to 14 residues. Between the trimmed V and J ends, which lost 2 bases and 4 bases, there was a span of 8 bases.

This clonotype was seen a handful of times. The CDR3 reads CASSFREKEPQHF. For the CDR3, the DNA is TGTGCCAGCAGTTTTAGGGAGAAGGAGCCCCAGCATTTT. The chain combines TRBV12-3 or TRBV12-4 with TRBJ1-5; D gene uncertain. Trimming shortened V by 3 bases and J by 8 bases, and 11 bases separated the two germline ends. CDR3 length: 13 amino acids.

This clonotype has only a few counts. J is TRBJ2-7 and V is TRBV2, with D hard to call. V was clipped by 6 bases and J by 5 bases, with 14 bases between them. Germline loops: CDR1 SNHLY, CDR2 FYNNEI. This CDR3 comprises 13 residues. CDR3 amino acids: CASRRHQFDEQYV. The CDR3 bases are TGTGCCAGCAGAAGACACCAGTTTGACGAGCAGTACGTC.

This clonotype appeared many times. The chain employs TRBV3-1 and TRBJ1-5; weak D call: TRBD1 (6 bases). This CDR3 is 13 amino acids long. Trimming stripped 8 bases from V and 7 bases from J, with 15 bases between. Germline V gene data show CDR1 as LGHDT and CDR2 as YNNKEL (reference sequence). The CDR3 region has the DNA TGTGCCAGCGGGGGCCGGGGAAACCAGCCCCAGCATTTT. Translation: CASGGRGNQPQHF.

This chain uses TRBV30 with TRBJ2-7; 10 positions match TRBD1. Germline CDR1 reads GTSNPN; CDR2 reads SVGIG (reference sequence). CDR3 length: 12 amino acids. Unmatched junction bases numbered 1, after V lost 6 bases and J lost 2 bases. The CDR3 loop is CACDRGPYEQYF. CDR3 in DNA: TGTGCCTGTGACAGGGGGCCCTACGAGCAGTACTTC.